The 5 T cell receptor beta chains presented below share a single source sample, sequenced in a study of tumor and adjacent non-tumor tissue in lung cancer (dated by TCRdb to 2016 to 2019). The method was multiplex PCR. This sample was sequenced with an Illumina HiSeq 2500. Following protocols modified from ARM-PCR, the researchers constructed TCRbeta libraries through three rounds of nested PCR with primers (Table S4). TCRdb reprocessed the public reads (quality trimming at Q25 with fastp, clone calling with MiXCR) and kept in-frame beta chains. Identical CDR3 protein sequences are pooled into one entry, listed with their most common genes and DNA. The sample yields about 93,000 distinct CDR3 sequences; about three fifths were counted once. Around 16% of the sample belongs to the ten largest clones. RNA was extracted from bulk unsorted tissue and checked for quality with a NanoDrop ND-1000 and an Agilent 2100.

Specimen: lung tumor tissue. The receptors were gathered from a man aged 65 to 85 with non-small cell lung cancer.

As concerns this clonotype: The germline gene is not matched at one end of the junction; a read error may be the cause. The chain's CDR3 is CASSWRQRDEQHF. DNA for the CDR3: TGTGCCAGCAGTTGGAGACAGAGGGACGAGCAGCACTTC. The chain employs TRBV12-3 or TRBV12-4 and TRBJ2-7; the D gene could be TRBD1 or TRBD2 (5 bases each). The CDR3 contains 13 residues.

Concerning this clonotype: A junction boundary mismatches the germline segment, possibly from a read error. V gene TRBV11-2 combines with J gene TRBJ2-4, with 12 bases fitting TRBD2. This CDR3 is built from 18 residues. Germline V gives CDR1 SGHAT, CDR2 FQNNGV. In nucleotides, the CDR3 is TGTGCCAACAGCCAGTGGACTAGCGGGGACAGGCGTTCAAACATTCAGTATTTC. Translating gives CANSQWTSGDRRSNIQYF.

This chain links TRBV20-1 with TRBJ2-1; 10 positions agree with TRBD2. Unmatched junction bases numbered 16, after V lost 4 bases and J lost 7 bases. The length of the CDR3 is 17 residues. Germline CDR1 DFQATT, CDR2 SNEGSKA (reference sequence). CDR3 sequence: CSAIPLISGGPRNEQFF. CDR3 bases: TGCAGTGCTATACCTTTGATTAGCGGGGGGCCAAGGAATGAGCAGTTCTTC.

This clonotype was seen repeatedly, ten times or more. This chain's CDR3 is CASSGAASYNEQFF. CDR3 DNA sequence: TGTGCCAGCAGCGGGGCGGCCAGCTACAATGAGCAGTTCTTC. This chain joins TRBV5-5 and TRBJ2-1; tentative D call: TRBD1 (5 bases). Per germline, CDR1 SGHKS and CDR2 YYEKEE (reference sequence). V was trimmed by 4 bases and J by 3 bases, leaving 11 bases between them. The CDR3 contains 14 residues.

V and J are TRBV7-9 and TRBJ2-2, with 10 bases fitting TRBD2. V trimming: 5 bases; J trimming: 14 bases; junction bases outside the gene matches: 20. Germline-derived CDR1 and CDR2 are SEHNR and FQNEAQ (reference sequence). This CDR3 is 17 amino acids long. For the CDR3, the DNA is TGTGCCAGCAGCCTTGGGCTAGCGGGAGTCGGAACCGGGAATCTGTTTTTT. The encoded protein is CASSLGLAGVGTGNLFF.